Presented here are 27 T cell receptor beta chains from one specimen sequenced in a study of shared clonotypes between healthy human individuals. Assay used: immunoSEQ multiplex PCR; TCRdb lists only in-frame clones, some missing. The sample has millions of clones; more than 85% are singletons. Sequencing input: naive CD4+ T cells from PBMCs. The subset: CD45RA+ positively selected. These receptors all stem from a young man in good health. Some clones in this sample may be carry-over from other donors' samples.

CDR3 nucleotide sequence: TGTGCCACCAGCAGAGATCTCGGGGGTCGGGAGACCCAGTACTTC. Amino acid sequence: CATSRDLGGRETQYF. The V gene is TRBV15, the J gene TRBJ2-5; D possibly corresponds to TRBD2 (6 bases). The V end was cut by 0 bases, the J end by 5 bases, with 13 bases between. There are 15 residues in the CDR3. The germline V gene encodes CDR1 LNHNV and CDR2 YYDKDF (reference sequence).

This clone has a single count. Other DNA variants within this sample encode the same CDR3. CDR3 amino acids: CASSLGTGEETQYF. The CDR3 DNA follows: TGTGCCAGCAGCTTAGGCACAGGGGAAGAGACCCAGTACTTC. V is TRBV7-9 and J is TRBJ2-5; TRBD1 aligns across 7 bases. Germline V gene lookup returns CDR1 SEHNR and CDR2 FQNEAQ (reference sequence). The CDR3 loop spans 14 amino acids. J gave up 3 bases and V 1 base, and 2 bases lay outside the gene matches. Looking up the rest from reference TRBV7-9 and TRBJ2-5 gives the full variable domain: DTGVSQNPRHKITKRGQNVTFRCDPISEHNRLYWYRQTLGQGPEFLTYFQNEAQLEKSRLLSDRFSAERPKGSFSTLEIQRTEQGDSAMYLCASSLGTGEETQYFGPGTRLLVL.

This chain joins TRBV4-3 and TRBJ2-7, with 11 bases fitting TRBD1. Germline lookup yields CDR1 LGHNA and CDR2 YSLEER. With V trimmed by 2 bases and J by 2 bases, 5 bases remained unmatched. There are 16 residues in the CDR3. In DNA, the CDR3 is TGCGCCAGCAGCCAACGCAGGGGACAGGGGGCCTACGAGCAGTACTTC. Translation: CASSQRRGQGAYEQYF.

Only one count was recorded for this clone. The chain employs TRBV4-1 and TRBJ2-3; 7 positions match TRBD2. CDR3 length equals 17 residues. J was trimmed by 2 bases and V by 4 bases; bases with no gene match: 12. Germline assignment: CDR1 MGHRA and CDR2 YSYEKL. The CDR3 sequence is CASSLPVRGDYTDTQYF. The CDR3 DNA is TGCGCCAGCAGCCTCCCTGTTAGAGGGGACTACACAGATACGCAGTATTTT.

This sequence joins TRBV2 and TRBJ2-5; tentatively, D is TRBD2 (5 bases). V lost 8 bases, J lost 2 bases, and 15 bases lay in between. Germline V CDR1 and CDR2: SNHLY, FYNNEI. CDR3 size: 14 residues. The CDR3 bases are TGTGCCAGCCCGACGGGAACCTTACAAGAGACCCAGTACTTC. Translation gives CASPTGTLQETQYF.

The chain combines TRBV6-1 with TRBJ2-7; D is unclear. The CDR3 is 12 residues long. Trimming shortened V by 6 bases and J by 5 bases, and 11 bases separated the two germline ends. Germline V gene data show CDR1 as MNHNS and CDR2 as SASEGT. CDR3 loop: CASRVDWHEQYF. In nucleotides, the CDR3 is TGTGCCAGCAGGGTTGACTGGCACGAGCAGTACTTC.

The rearrangement uses TRBV28 and TRBJ2-4; 7 bases align to TRBD1. The germline CDR1 and CDR2 sequences are MDHEN and SYDVKM. CDR3 length: 18 residues. Losses at the gene ends were 7 bases for V and 0 bases for J; bases not matched to a gene: 15. The CDR3 region is CASTLRTGLEVAKNIQYF. DNA for the CDR3: TGTGCCAGCACCCTCAGGACAGGCCTTGAAGTAGCCAAAAACATTCAGTACTTC.

Written as DNA, the CDR3 is TGTGCCAGCTCATCCCTGACAGCCGGCCCCGGCGGGGAGCTGTTTTTT. Its protein is CASSSLTAGPGGELFF. This chain links TRBV18 with TRBJ2-2; tentative D call: TRBD1 (5 bases). The V gene lost 5 bases and the J gene lost 7 bases, with 20 bases spanning the gap. This CDR3 spans 16 amino acids. The germline V gene encodes CDR1 KGHSH and CDR2 LQKENI.

V is TRBV11-3 and J is TRBJ2-5; tentative D call: TRBD2 (6 bases). The CDR3 length is 15 residues. Germline lookup yields CDR1 SGHNT and CDR2 YENEEA. V lost 1 base and J lost 5, with 14 bases in between. The CDR3 bases are TGTGCCAGCAGCTTAGGCGGGGCGGAACGTGAGACCCAGTACTTC. Translating gives CASSLGGAERETQYF.

The chain combines TRBV11-2 with TRBJ2-5, with no clear D. Trimming took 2 bases from V and 7 from J, leaving 11 bases between them. The CDR3 is made up of 13 amino acids. Germline V gene data show CDR1 as SGHAT and CDR2 as FQNNGV. The CDR3 sequence: CASSLRGSLTQYF. Here the CDR3 DNA reads TGTGCCAGCAGCTTACGTGGCAGCTTGACCCAGTACTTC.

This rearrangement joins TRBV5-6 to TRBJ2-7; D uncertain. The CDR3 spans 13 residues. Trimming shortened V by 0 bases and J by 3 bases, and 7 bases separated the two germline ends. Germline CDR1 is SGHDT and CDR2 is YYEEEE. The DNA of the CDR3 is TGTGCCAGCAGCTTGGCTGATGGCTACGAGCAGTACTTC. Translated, it gives CASSLADGYEQYF.

The table lists this clone with a count of one. The chain has TRBV5-1 and TRBJ2-7, with a weak D call TRBD2 (5 bases). This CDR3 is 14 amino acids long. Between the trimmed V and J ends, which lost 1 base and 7 bases, there was a span of 15 bases. Germline CDR1 and CDR2: SGHRS and YFSETQ. This CDR3 is CASSLSGQTGEQYF. Here the CDR3 DNA reads TGCGCCAGCAGCTTGTCCGGCCAAACGGGGGAGCAGTACTTC.

The chain joins TRBV20-1 to TRBJ2-1; D not certain. The ends were cut back, 3 bases at V and 9 bases at J, with 9 bases in the middle. From germline, CDR1 is DFQATT and CDR2 SNEGSKA (reference sequence). CDR3 length: 11 residues. The CDR3 sequence is CSASTTFEQFF. The CDR3 nucleotides are TGCAGTGCTAGCACCACCTTTGAGCAGTTCTTC.

The rearrangement uses TRBV7-2 and TRBJ2-1; 13 nucleotides match TRBD2. The V gene's germline CDR1 is SGHTA and CDR2 FQGNSA. CDR3 size: 15 residues. Germline trimming cut 5 bases from V and 5 bases from J; bases unmatched to any gene: 3. Written as DNA, the CDR3 is TGTGCCAGCAGCCCGGGACTAGCGGGAAACAATGAGCAGTTCTTC. Amino acid sequence: CASSPGLAGNNEQFF.

The chain links TRBV27 to TRBJ2-1; the match to TRBD2 covers 12 bases. Trimming took 7 bases from V and 7 from J; bases not matched to a gene: 8. There are 15 residues in the CDR3. Germline V gene sequence: CDR1 MNHEY, CDR2 SMNVEV (reference sequence). The CDR3 nucleotides are TGTGCCAGCAATCGTCCCGGACTAGCGGGGAATGAGCAGTTCTTC. It is translated as CASNRPGLAGNEQFF.

The chain uses TRBV29-1 and TRBJ2-1, with 9 bases identical to TRBD1. V lost 1 base to trimming and J lost 3 bases; unmatched junction nucleotides: 4. The germline V gene encodes CDR1 SQVTM and CDR2 ANQGSEA. CDR3 length: 15 amino acids. CDR3 coding DNA: TGCAGCGTTGAAGGAGACAGGGGGGTCTACAATGAGCAGTTCTTC. Its translation: CSVEGDRGVYNEQFF.

This chain uses TRBV18 with TRBJ1-1; D is perhaps TRBD1 (5 bases). The CDR3 is 18 residues long. Germline CDR1 KGHSH, CDR2 LQKENI. V was pared by 0 bases and J by 5 bases, with 22 bases between. This CDR3 reads CASSPPKGTPGGRTEAFF. Written as DNA, the CDR3 is TGTGCCAGCTCACCACCGAAGGGGACCCCCGGGGGTAGGACTGAAGCTTTCTTT. The full variable domain, completed using reference TRBV18 and TRBJ1-1, is NAGVMQNPRHLVRRRGQEARLRCSPMKGHSHVYWYRQLPEEGLKFMVYLQKENIIDESGMPKERFSAEFPKEGPSILRIQQVVRGDSAAYFCASSPPKGTPGGRTEAFFGQGTRLTVV.

In this sample, this clone turned up a few times. The genes are TRBV2 and TRBJ1-2; D call uncertain. The CDR3 covers 13 residues. V lost 7 bases, J lost 5 bases, and 14 bases lay in between. CDR1 is SNHLY and CDR2 is FYNNEI in the germline V gene. CDR3 sequence (DNA): TGTGCCAGCACCTTACGGGCAGATTATGGCTACACCTTC. Translating it yields CASTLRADYGYTF.

The rearrangement links TRBV5-1 to TRBJ2-7; D might be TRBD1 (6 bases). The V end lost 4 bases, the J end lost 2 bases, and 10 bases lay between the germline ends. The CDR3 spans 13 residues. Germline CDR1 and CDR2: SGHRS and YFSETQ. CDR3 nucleotides: TGCGCCAGCAGCGCACGGACAGCCTACGAGCAGTACTTC. Its protein product is CASSARTAYEQYF.

The gene calls are TRBV7-3 and TRBJ2-3, with a weak D call TRBD2 (5 bases). CDR3 size: 17 residues. Looked up from germline, CDR1 is SGHTA and CDR2 is FQGTGA. V was trimmed by 2 bases and J by 5 bases, leaving 20 bases between them. The CDR3: CASSLRRASIMEDTQYF. CDR3 coding DNA: TGTGCCAGCAGCTTACGACGGGCTAGCATCATGGAAGATACGCAGTATTTT.

The genes are TRBV14 and TRBJ2-5; possible D gene TRBD2, 6 bases. V dropped 8 bases and J dropped 4 bases, with 14 bases sitting between them. Per germline, CDR1 SGHDN and CDR2 FVKESK. The CDR3 extends over 13 amino acids. In DNA form, the CDR3 reads TGTGCCAGCGCCGGGAGTGGGGGAGAGACCCAGTACTTC. Its protein is CASAGSGGETQYF.

About this clone: The junction departs from the called germline gene at one end, perhaps through a read error. This sample includes further DNA sequences coding for the same CDR3. The chain uses TRBV28 and TRBJ1-1, with D uncertain. The CDR3 covers 10 residues. Germline loops: CDR1 MDHEN, CDR2 SYDVKM. The CDR3 loop reads CASPSRRAFF. In DNA, the CDR3 is TGCGCCAGCCCATCCCGGCGGGCTTTCTTT.

This clone was picked up a small number of times. This chain connects TRBV7-2 to TRBJ1-1, with D unresolved. Germline loops: CDR1 SGHTA, CDR2 FQGNSA. This CDR3 contains 14 residues. Trimming pared 2 bases from V and 0 bases from J, leaving 7 bases between. In DNA form, the CDR3 reads TGTGCCAGCAGCTTAAGAAAGATGAACACTGAAGCTTTCTTT. Amino acids: CASSLRKMNTEAFF.

As concerns this clone: Other DNA sequences of this sample code for an identical CDR3. The genes are TRBV5-6 and TRBJ2-7, with D unresolved. Germline V gene data show CDR1 as SGHDT and CDR2 as YYEEEE. This CDR3 spans 11 amino acids. V was pared by 3 bases and J by 2 bases, with 3 bases between. The CDR3 DNA reads as TGTGCCAGCAGCTCGACCTACGAGCAGTACTTC. This gives the protein CASSSTYEQYF.

The rearrangement joins TRBV7-9 to TRBJ2-2; unclear D gene. The CDR3 has 14 residues. Per the germline V gene, CDR1 is SEHNR and CDR2 is FQNEAQ (reference sequence). Trimming left V 7 bases short and J 0 bases short, with 9 bases between. For the CDR3, the DNA is TGTGCCAGCACCCTAGGTTCGAACACCGGGGAGCTGTTTTTT. Protein product: CASTLGSNTGELFF.

J is TRBJ2-7 and V is TRBV5-6, with TRBD1 matching over 9 bases. Germline CDR1 and CDR2: SGHDT and YYEEEE. This CDR3 contains 15 residues. J lost 0 bases, V lost 6 bases, and 7 bases had no gene match. The CDR3 DNA sequence: TGTGCCAGCATCGAACAGGGGGCGAGCTCCTACGAGCAGTACTTC. It yields the protein CASIEQGASSYEQYF.

The chain has TRBV28 and TRBJ1-2; unclear D gene. CDR1 is MDHEN and CDR2 is SYDVKM in the germline V gene. The V and J ends lost 6 bases and 4 bases respectively, with 15 bases between them. CDR3 length: 14 amino acids. CDR3 sequence: CASSPGGSGYGYTF. CDR3 DNA: TGTGCCAGCAGCCCAGGAGGGTCGGGCTATGGCTACACCTTC.